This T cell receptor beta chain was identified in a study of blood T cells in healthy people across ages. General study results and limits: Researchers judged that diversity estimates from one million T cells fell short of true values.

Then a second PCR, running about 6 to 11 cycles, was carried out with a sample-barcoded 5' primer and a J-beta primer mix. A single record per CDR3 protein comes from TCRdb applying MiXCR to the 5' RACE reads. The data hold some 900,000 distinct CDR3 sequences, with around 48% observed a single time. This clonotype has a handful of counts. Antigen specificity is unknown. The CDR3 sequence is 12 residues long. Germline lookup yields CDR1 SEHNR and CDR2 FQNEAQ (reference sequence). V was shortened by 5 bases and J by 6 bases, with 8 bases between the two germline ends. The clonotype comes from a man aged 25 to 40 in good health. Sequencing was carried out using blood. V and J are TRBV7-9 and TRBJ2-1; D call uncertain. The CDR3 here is CASSRPSNEQFF. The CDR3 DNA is TGTGCCAGCAGCCGTCCCTCCAATGAGCAGTTCTTC.